This T cell receptor beta chain appears in the sequencing data of a study of shared clonotypes between healthy human individuals. The CDR3 runs to 16 residues. The germline CDR1 and CDR2 sequences are SGDLS and YYNGEE. J was trimmed by 0 bases and V by 3 bases; bases with no gene match: 5. Naive CD8 cells comprised CD45RO-negative, CCR7-positively selected cells, excluding terminally differentiated effector memory CD45RA+ cells. When replicate PCRs were run on sorted subsets, they used about 220 ng DNA, 28,000 or so T cell genomes. This table comes from immunoSEQ multiplex PCR, and its TCRdb copy is limited to in-frame clones, with some not included. The sample records some 2 million clones, approximately 95% being singletons. Points from the study as a whole: Despite large depth, rarefaction showed incomplete sorted-subset sequencing. Specimens sampled were limited to blood, with tissue repertoires likely differing.

Comment on this clone: Its target is unknown.

Material: naive CD8+ T cells sorted from blood. The rearrangement links TRBV9 to TRBJ2-3; 9 positions agree with TRBD1. The TCR was taken from a young man in good health. The CDR3 DNA follows: TGTGCCAGCAGCGCACAGGGGGCGCCTAGCACAGATACGCAGTATTTT. Encoded protein: CASSAQGAPSTDTQYF.